Listed below are T cell receptor beta chains from one sample, sequenced in a study of blood T cell repertoires in COVID-19. Libraries were prepared by immunoSEQ multiplex PCR; TCRdb keeps only in-frame clonotypes and omits some of them. The sample shows roughly 310,000 clones, 85% to 90% of them seen only once. The sequenced material came from peripheral blood. The receptors stem from a woman aged 25 to 45 with COVID-19, enrolled during active disease. The CDR3 runs from the conserved cysteine through the conserved F or W. D genes are given only for firm matches. Size is omitted from some rows. Given values are once, few, many or a class for expanded clones.

D: .
V: TRBV5-6
size: .
J: TRBJ2-7
CDR3: CASSLLQTSYEQYF
DNA: TGTGCCAGCAGTCTACTACAAACCTCCTACGAGCAGTACTTC

D: .
V: TRBV6-1
size: .
J: TRBJ1-2
CDR3: CASSEVVGTRNYGYTF
DNA: TGTGCCAGCAGTGAAGTAGTAGGGACACGCAATTATGGCTACACCTTC

D: TRBD2
V: TRBV27
size: .
J: TRBJ2-1
CDR3: CASSNTGSGRLNNEQFF
DNA: TGTGCCAGCAGTAATACAGGGAGCGGGAGGTTGAACAATGAGCAGTTCTTC

D: TRBD1
V: TRBV7-9
size: .
J: TRBJ1-1
CDR3: CASSHAGGSEAFF
DNA: TGTGCCAGCAGCCACGCAGGGGGCTCTGAAGCTTTCTTT

D: .
V: TRBV7-6
size: once
J: TRBJ2-2
CDR3: CASSLVELNTGELFF
DNA: TGTGCCAGCAGCTTAGTAGAACTGAACACCGGGGAGCTGTTTTTT

D: .
V: TRBV3-1/TRBV3-2
size: once
J: TRBJ1-1
CDR3: CASSPRTRSPNTEAFF
DNA: TGTGCCAGCAGCCCTCGGACACGGTCGCCGAACACTGAAGCTTTCTTT

D: TRBD2
V: TRBV30
size: .
J: TRBJ2-7
CDR3: CAWSGSGYEQYF
DNA: TGTGCCTGGAGTGGTAGCGGGTACGAGCAGTACTTC

D: .
V: TRBV6-5
size: .
J: TRBJ1-1
CDR3: CASSAIGSNTEAFF
DNA: TGTGCCAGCAGCGCTATCGGGTCGAACACTGAAGCTTTCTTT

D: .
V: TRBV7-9
size: .
J: TRBJ1-6
CDR3: CASSLALGNSGSPLHF
DNA: TGTGCCAGCAGCTTAGCGCTCGGGAACAGTGGGTCACCCCTCCACTTT

D: .
V: TRBV18
size: .
J: TRBJ2-7
CDR3: CASSEGLYEQYF
DNA: TGTGCCAGCTCAGAGGGCCTCTACGAGCAGTACTTC

D: .
V: TRBV2
size: once
J: TRBJ2-7
CDR3: CASMRTIAYEQYF
DNA: TGTGCCAGCATGAGGACTATAGCCTACGAGCAGTACTTC

D: .
V: TRBV5-1
size: few
J: TRBJ1-1
CDR3: CASSAGMNTEAFF
DNA: TGCGCCAGCAGCGCGGGGATGAACACTGAAGCTTTCTTT

D: TRBD2
V: TRBV11-2
size: .
J: TRBJ2-5
CDR3: CASSLGRAVETQYF
DNA: TGTGCCAGCAGCCTCGGGAGGGCCGTGGAGACCCAGTACTTC

D: TRBD2
V: TRBV18
size: .
J: TRBJ2-3
CDR3: CASSPGLAGGPVADTQYF
DNA: TGTGCCAGCTCACCGGGACTAGCGGGAGGGCCTGTTGCAGATACGCAGTATTTT

D: TRBD2
V: TRBV5-1
size: .
J: TRBJ2-7
CDR3: CASSRWTSEHEQYF
DNA: TGCGCCAGCAGCCGATGGACTAGCGAGCACGAGCAGTACTTC

D: .
V: TRBV28
size: .
J: TRBJ1-2
CDR3: CASSLRGGYGYTF
DNA: TGTGCCAGCAGTTTGAGAGGGGGCTATGGCTACACCTTC

D: TRBD2
V: TRBV15
size: .
J: TRBJ2-1
CDR3: CATSRDLAGGSNEQFF
DNA: TGTGCCACCAGCAGAGATCTAGCGGGAGGGAGCAATGAGCAGTTCTTC

D: .
V: TRBV6-5
size: .
J: TRBJ1-4
CDR3: CASSRGRQENEKLFF
DNA: TGTGCCAGCAGCCGAGGGCGGCAGGAAAATGAAAAACTGTTTTTT

D: .
V: TRBV27
size: .
J: TRBJ2-7
CDR3: CASSLTGREYF
DNA: TGTGCCAGCAGCTTAACCGGCCGGGAGTACTTC

D: .
V: TRBV19
size: few
J: TRBJ2-1
CDR3: CASSITAGYNEQFF
DNA: TGTGCCAGTAGTATAACAGCAGGCTACAATGAGCAGTTCTTC

D: .
V: TRBV25-1
size: .
J: TRBJ1-2
CDR3: CASSDTGSYGYTF
DNA: TGTGCCAGCAGTGATACGGGAAGCTATGGCTACACCTTC

D: TRBD2
V: TRBV6-5
size: once
J: TRBJ2-5
CDR3: CASSLGLGEETQYF
DNA: TGTGCCAGCAGCTTGGGACTAGGCGAAGAGACCCAGTACTTC

D: TRBD2
V: TRBV9
size: .
J: TRBJ2-1
CDR3: CASSEGSSGTTLPYNEQFF
DNA: TGTGCCAGCAGCGAGGGGTCTAGCGGGACCACGCTACCCTACAATGAGCAGTTCTTC

D: .
V: TRBV3-1/TRBV3-2
size: .
J: TRBJ1-5
CDR3: CASSQDLNGGGPQHF
DNA: TGTGCCAGCAGCCAAGATCTAAATGGGGGGGGGCCCCAGCATTTT

D: .
V: TRBV23-1
size: .
J: TRBJ1-1
CDR3: CASSQGTSMNTEAFF
DNA: TGCGCCAGCAGTCAAGGGACATCTATGAACACTGAAGCTTTCTTT

D: .
V: TRBV24-1
size: .
J: TRBJ2-2
CDR3: CATWSGAGELFF
DNA: TGTGCCACCTGGTCGGGAGCCGGGGAGCTGTTTTTT

D: .
V: TRBV5-1
size: .
J: TRBJ2-2
CDR3: CASSPLTPYTGELFF
DNA: TGCGCCAGCAGCCCCTTGACACCCTACACCGGGGAGCTGTTTTTT

D: .
V: TRBV18
size: .
J: TRBJ1-1
CDR3: CASSLEKGTEAFF
DNA: TGTGCCAGCTCTCTCGAAAAGGGGACTGAAGCTTTCTTT

D: TRBD1
V: TRBV20-1
size: .
J: TRBJ1-1
CDR3: CSARDREAFF
DNA: TGCAGTGCTAGGGACAGGGAAGCTTTCTTT

D: .
V: TRBV21-1
size: once
J: TRBJ2-7
CDR3: CASSKNRDRNAYEQYF
DNA: TGTGCCAGCAGCAAAAACCGGGACAGGAATGCCTACGAGCAGTACTTC

D: .
V: TRBV19
size: .
J: TRBJ1-3
CDR3: CASSIGGWSSGNTIYF
DNA: TGTGCCAGTAGTATAGGAGGCTGGAGCTCTGGAAACACCATATATTTT

D: TRBD2
V: TRBV4-1
size: .
J: TRBJ2-1
CDR3: CASSHLFSGFYNEQFF
DNA: TGCGCCAGCAGCCACCTTTTTAGCGGGTTTTACAATGAGCAGTTCTTC

D: .
V: TRBV5-6
size: .
J: TRBJ1-1
CDR3: CASSFVRQLNTEAFF
DNA: TGTGCCAGCAGCTTTGTCAGACAGCTGAACACTGAAGCTTTCTTT

D: .
V: TRBV19
size: .
J: TRBJ2-7
CDR3: CASSMGGSYGEQYF
DNA: TGTGCCAGTAGTATGGGGGGATCCTACGGCGAGCAGTACTTC

D: .
V: TRBV7-9
size: .
J: TRBJ1-1
CDR3: CASSLEYGRDTEAFF
DNA: TGTGCCAGCAGCTTAGAGTACGGCAGGGACACTGAAGCTTTCTTT

D: .
V: TRBV2
size: .
J: TRBJ2-1
CDR3: CASSEDRPSYNEQFF
DNA: TGTGCCAGCAGTGAAGACAGGCCCTCCTACAATGAGCAGTTCTTC

D: TRBD2
V: TRBV11-2
size: .
J: TRBJ2-7
CDR3: CASTIRGGTSGSGRDEQYF
DNA: TGTGCCAGCACCATTAGGGGGGGGACTAGCGGGAGCGGACGCGACGAGCAGTACTTC

D: .
V: TRBV18
size: .
J: TRBJ2-1
CDR3: CASSPQPRGGEQFF
DNA: TGTGCCAGCTCACCACAGCCCAGGGGTGGGGAGCAGTTCTTC

D: TRBD1
V: TRBV5-4
size: .
J: TRBJ2-7
CDR3: CASSRSTGVEEQYF
DNA: TGTGCCAGCAGCCGATCGACAGGGGTAGAAGAGCAGTACTTC

D: TRBD2
V: TRBV5-1
size: .
J: TRBJ2-1
CDR3: CASRGRLAGQDEQFF
DNA: TGCGCCAGCAGAGGTAGACTAGCGGGACAGGATGAGCAGTTCTTC

D: TRBD1
V: TRBV5-4
size: .
J: TRBJ2-2
CDR3: CASSRTGANTGELFF
DNA: TGTGCCAGCAGCCGGACAGGCGCCAACACCGGGGAGCTGTTTTTT

D: .
V: TRBV7-8
size: .
J: TRBJ2-5
CDR3: CASSSRETQYF
DNA: TGTGCCAGCAGCTCACGGGAGACCCAGTACTTC

D: .
V: TRBV12-5
size: .
J: TRBJ1-1
CDR3: CASGLDRANTEAFF
DNA: TGTGCTAGTGGTTTGGACAGGGCGAACACTGAAGCTTTCTTT

D: TRBD2
V: TRBV5-4
size: .
J: TRBJ2-3
CDR3: CASTTSGGTDTQYF
DNA: TGTGCCAGCACCACTAGCGGAGGGACAGATACGCAGTATTTT

D: TRBD1
V: TRBV7-8
size: .
J: TRBJ1-2
CDR3: CASSLAGTGVSYGYTF
DNA: TGTGCCAGCAGCTTAGCCGGGACAGGGGTGAGCTATGGCTACACCTTC

D: .
V: TRBV3-1/TRBV3-2
size: .
J: TRBJ2-2
CDR3: CASSAGVVGTGELFF
DNA: TGTGCCAGCAGCGCAGGGGTGGTAGGCACCGGGGAGCTGTTTTTT

D: TRBD1
V: TRBV28
size: .
J: TRBJ2-3
CDR3: CASSSPGDRGTDTQYF
DNA: TGTGCCAGCAGTTCCCCGGGGGACAGGGGAACAGATACGCAGTATTTT

D: TRBD1
V: TRBV27
size: once
J: TRBJ1-2
CDR3: CASSSPATGEDGYTF
DNA: TGTGCCAGCAGTTCCCCCGCGACAGGGGAGGACGGCTACACCTTC

D: .
V: TRBV24-1
size: few
J: TRBJ1-5
CDR3: CATSGAYSNQPQHF
DNA: TGTGCCACCAGTGGGGCCTATAGCAATCAGCCCCAGCATTTT

D: TRBD2
V: TRBV11-2
size: .
J: TRBJ2-2
CDR3: CASSSEWGGTANTGELFF
DNA: TGTGCCAGCAGCTCAGAATGGGGGGGGACGGCGAACACCGGGGAGCTGTTTTTT

D: TRBD1
V: TRBV5-1
size: .
J: TRBJ2-7
CDR3: CASSPGQGLYEQYF
DNA: TGCGCCAGCAGCCCGGGACAGGGATTATACGAGCAGTACTTC

D: TRBD1
V: TRBV5-1
size: .
J: TRBJ1-2
CDR3: CASSWAGQDYGYTF
DNA: TGCGCCAGCAGCTGGGCTGGACAGGACTATGGCTACACCTTC

D: TRBD1
V: TRBV5-1
size: .
J: TRBJ2-1
CDR3: CASSLVGQGAGYEQFF
DNA: TGCGCCAGCAGCTTGGTGGGCCAGGGGGCTGGTTATGAGCAGTTCTTC

D: .
V: TRBV7-9
size: .
J: TRBJ1-1
CDR3: CASSLSPGATNTEAFF
DNA: TGTGCCAGCAGCTTATCTCCTGGGGCAACGAACACTGAAGCTTTCTTT

D: .
V: TRBV27
size: .
J: TRBJ1-5
CDR3: CASSFGQPDQPQHF
DNA: TGTGCCAGCAGTTTCGGACAGCCAGATCAGCCCCAGCATTTT

D: TRBD1
V: TRBV5-1
size: .
J: TRBJ1-6
CDR3: CASSLDRGPGSPLHF
DNA: TGCGCCAGCAGCTTGGACAGGGGGCCAGGATCACCCCTCCACTTT

D: TRBD1
V: TRBV4-1
size: .
J: TRBJ1-6
CDR3: CASSQGQGALFFHF
DNA: TGCGCCAGCAGCCAGGGACAGGGGGCTCTGTTCTTCCACTTT

D: TRBD2
V: TRBV9
size: .
J: TRBJ2-3
CDR3: CASSVRLAGTDTQYF
DNA: TGTGCCAGCAGCGTTCGACTAGCGGGAACTGATACGCAGTATTTT

D: .
V: TRBV30
size: .
J: TRBJ1-4
CDR3: CAWSKESGRGIEKLFF
DNA: TGTGCCTGGAGTAAGGAGAGTGGCAGGGGAATTGAAAAACTGTTTTTT